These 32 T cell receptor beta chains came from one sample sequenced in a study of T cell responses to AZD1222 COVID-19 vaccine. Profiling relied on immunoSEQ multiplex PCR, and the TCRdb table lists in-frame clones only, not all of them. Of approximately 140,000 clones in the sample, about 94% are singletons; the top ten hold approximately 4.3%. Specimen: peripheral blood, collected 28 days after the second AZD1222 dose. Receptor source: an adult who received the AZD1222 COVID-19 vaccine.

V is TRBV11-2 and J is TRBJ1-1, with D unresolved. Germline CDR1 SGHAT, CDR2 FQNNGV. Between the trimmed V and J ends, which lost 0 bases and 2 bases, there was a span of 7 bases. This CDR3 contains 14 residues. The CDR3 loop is CASSLDPENTEAFF. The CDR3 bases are TGTGCCAGCAGCTTAGACCCGGAAAACACTGAAGCTTTCTTT. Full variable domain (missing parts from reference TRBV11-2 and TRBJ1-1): EAGVAQSPRYKIIEKRQSVAFWCNPISGHATLYWYQQILGQGPKLLIQFQNNGVVDDSQLPKDRFSAERLKGVDSTLKIQPAKLEDSAVYLCASSLDPENTEAFFGQGTRLTVV.

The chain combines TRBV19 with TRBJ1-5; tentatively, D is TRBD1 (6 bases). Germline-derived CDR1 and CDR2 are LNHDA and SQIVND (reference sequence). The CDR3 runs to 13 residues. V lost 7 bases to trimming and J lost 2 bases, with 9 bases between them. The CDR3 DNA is TGTGCCAGTAATAACAGGGGCAATCAGCCCCAGCATTTT. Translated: CASNNRGNQPQHF.

CDR3 in DNA: TGTGCCAGCAGCTTCGGGCGGTCGGCTGAAGCTTTCTTT. Translation gives CASSFGRSAEAFF. The chain links TRBV5-8 to TRBJ1-1; D call uncertain. Trimming took off 2 bases at V and 6 bases at J, with 11 bases between the two ends. The germline gives CDR1 SGHTS, CDR2 YDEGEE. This CDR3 has 13 amino acids.

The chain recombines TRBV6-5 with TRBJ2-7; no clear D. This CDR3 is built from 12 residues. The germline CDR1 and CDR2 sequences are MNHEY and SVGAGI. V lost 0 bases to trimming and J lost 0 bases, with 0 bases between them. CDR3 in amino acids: CASSYSSYEQYF. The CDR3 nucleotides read TGTGCCAGCAGTTACTCCTCCTACGAGCAGTACTTC.

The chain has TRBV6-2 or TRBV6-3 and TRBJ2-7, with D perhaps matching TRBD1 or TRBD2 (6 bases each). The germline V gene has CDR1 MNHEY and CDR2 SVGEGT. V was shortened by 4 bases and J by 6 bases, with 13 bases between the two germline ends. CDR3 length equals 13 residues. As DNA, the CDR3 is TGTGCCAGCAGTTTACACAGGGACTTCGAGCAGTACTTC. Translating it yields CASSLHRDFEQYF.

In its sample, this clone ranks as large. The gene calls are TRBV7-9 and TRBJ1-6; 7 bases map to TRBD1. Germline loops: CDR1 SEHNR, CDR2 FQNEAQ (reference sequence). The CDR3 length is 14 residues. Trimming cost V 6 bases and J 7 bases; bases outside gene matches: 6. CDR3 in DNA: TGTGCCAGCAGACAAGACAGGGCAAATTCACCCCTCCACTTT. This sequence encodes CASRQDRANSPLHF.

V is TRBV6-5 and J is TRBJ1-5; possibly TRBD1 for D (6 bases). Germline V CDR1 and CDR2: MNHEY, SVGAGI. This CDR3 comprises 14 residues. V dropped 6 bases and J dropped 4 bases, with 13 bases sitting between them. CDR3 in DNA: TGTGCCAGCAGCGCTCACAGGGTTAATCAGCCCCAGCATTTT. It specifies CASSAHRVNQPQHF.

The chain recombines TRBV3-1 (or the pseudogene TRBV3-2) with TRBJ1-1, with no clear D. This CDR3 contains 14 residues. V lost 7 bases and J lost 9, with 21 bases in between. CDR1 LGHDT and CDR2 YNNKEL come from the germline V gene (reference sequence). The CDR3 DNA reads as TGTGCCAGCATGTTTGCTTCGACGGACCGTAAAGCTTTCTTT. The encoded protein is CASMFASTDRKAFF.

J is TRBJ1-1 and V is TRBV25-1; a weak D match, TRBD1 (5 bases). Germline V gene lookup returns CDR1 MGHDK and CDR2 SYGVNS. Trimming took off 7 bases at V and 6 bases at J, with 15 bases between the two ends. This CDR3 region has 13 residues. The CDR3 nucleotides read TGTGCCAGCATGCGAGGGGCGGACGCTGAAGCTTTCTTT. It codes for CASMRGADAEAFF.

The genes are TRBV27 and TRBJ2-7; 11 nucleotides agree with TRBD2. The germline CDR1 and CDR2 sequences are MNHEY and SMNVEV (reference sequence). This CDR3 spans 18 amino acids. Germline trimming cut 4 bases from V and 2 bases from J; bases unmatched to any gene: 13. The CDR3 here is CASSSFTMTSGITYEQYF. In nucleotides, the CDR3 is TGTGCCAGCAGTTCGTTCACAATGACTAGCGGGATCACCTACGAGCAGTACTTC.

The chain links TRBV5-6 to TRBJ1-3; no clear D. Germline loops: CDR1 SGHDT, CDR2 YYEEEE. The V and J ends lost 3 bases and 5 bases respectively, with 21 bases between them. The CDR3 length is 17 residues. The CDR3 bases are TGTGCCAGCAGCTCATTCGGGTCCGGGGAAGTAAGAAACACCATATATTTT. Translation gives CASSSFGSGEVRNTIYF.

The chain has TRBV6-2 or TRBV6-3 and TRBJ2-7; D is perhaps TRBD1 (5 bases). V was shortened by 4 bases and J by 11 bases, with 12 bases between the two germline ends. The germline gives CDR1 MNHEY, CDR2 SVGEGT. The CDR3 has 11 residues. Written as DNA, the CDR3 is TGTGCCAGCAGTTGGGAAACAGGAAAGTACTTC. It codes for CASSWETGKYF.

The CDR3 nucleotides are TGTGCCAGCAGCCTTAAGACAGGGGAGGGCTACGAGCAGTACTTC. Its protein product is CASSLKTGEGYEQYF. J is TRBJ2-7 and V is TRBV11-2; tentatively, D is TRBD1 (8 bases). The CDR3 totals 15 residues. V lost 5 bases and J lost 3, with 17 bases in between. Per germline, CDR1 SGHAT and CDR2 FQNNGV.

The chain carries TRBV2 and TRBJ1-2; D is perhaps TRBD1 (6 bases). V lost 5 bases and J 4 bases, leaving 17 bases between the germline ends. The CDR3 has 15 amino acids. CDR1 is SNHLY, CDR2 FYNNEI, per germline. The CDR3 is CASSPQGTGGYGYTF. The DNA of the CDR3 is TGTGCCAGCAGTCCCCAGGGGACCGGTGGCTATGGCTACACCTTC.

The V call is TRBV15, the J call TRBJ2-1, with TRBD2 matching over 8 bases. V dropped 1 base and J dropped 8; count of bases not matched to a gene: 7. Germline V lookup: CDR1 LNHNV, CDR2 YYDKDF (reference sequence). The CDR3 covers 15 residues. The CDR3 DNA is TGTGCCACCAGCAGAGTAGGCGGGAGGTTGGATGAGCAGTTCTTC. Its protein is CATSRVGGRLDEQFF.

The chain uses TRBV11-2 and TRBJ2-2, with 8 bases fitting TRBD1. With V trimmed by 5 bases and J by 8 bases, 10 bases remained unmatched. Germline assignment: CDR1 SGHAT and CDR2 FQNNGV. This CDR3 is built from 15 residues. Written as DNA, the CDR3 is TGTGCCAGCAGCCCGTTGACAGGGGCGGCAGGGGAGCTGTTTTTT. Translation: CASSPLTGAAGELFF.

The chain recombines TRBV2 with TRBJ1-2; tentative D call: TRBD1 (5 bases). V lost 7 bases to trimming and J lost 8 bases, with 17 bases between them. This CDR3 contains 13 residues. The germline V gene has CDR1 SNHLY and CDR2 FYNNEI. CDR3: CASIGAGFWGYTF. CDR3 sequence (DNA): TGTGCCAGCATTGGGGCAGGCTTTTGGGGCTACACCTTC.

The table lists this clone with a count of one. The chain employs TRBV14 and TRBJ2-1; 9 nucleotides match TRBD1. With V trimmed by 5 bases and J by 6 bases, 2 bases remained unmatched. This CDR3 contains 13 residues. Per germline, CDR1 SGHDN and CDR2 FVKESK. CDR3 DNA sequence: TGTGCCAGCAGCTTGGACAGGGGCAATGAGCAGTTCTTC. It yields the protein CASSLDRGNEQFF. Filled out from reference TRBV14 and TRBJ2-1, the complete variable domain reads EAGVTQFPSHSVIEKGQTVTLRCDPISGHDNLYWYRRVMGKEIKFLLHFVKESKQDESGMPNNRFLAERTGGTYSTLKVQPAELEDSGVYFCASSLDRGNEQFFGPGTRLTVL.

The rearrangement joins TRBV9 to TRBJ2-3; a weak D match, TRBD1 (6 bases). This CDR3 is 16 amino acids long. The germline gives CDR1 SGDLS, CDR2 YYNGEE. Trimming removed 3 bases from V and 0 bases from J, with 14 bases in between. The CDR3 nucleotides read TGTGCCAGCAGCGCACTCCGGGACACCAGCACAGATACGCAGTATTTT. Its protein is CASSALRDTSTDTQYF.

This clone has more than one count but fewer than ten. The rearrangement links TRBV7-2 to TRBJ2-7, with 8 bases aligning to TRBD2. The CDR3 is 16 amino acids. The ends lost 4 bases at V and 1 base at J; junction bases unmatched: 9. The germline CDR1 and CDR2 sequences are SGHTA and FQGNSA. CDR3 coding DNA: TGTGCCAGCAGCTGGCCACCGGGGGGGGCTTCCTACGAGCAGTACTTC. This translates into CASSWPPGGASYEQYF.

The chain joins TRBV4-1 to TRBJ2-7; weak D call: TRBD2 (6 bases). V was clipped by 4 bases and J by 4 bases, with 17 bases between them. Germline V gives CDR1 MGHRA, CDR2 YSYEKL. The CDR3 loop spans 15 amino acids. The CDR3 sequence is CASSLASGRTYEQYF. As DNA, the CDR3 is TGCGCCAGCAGCCTGGCGAGTGGGAGGACGTACGAGCAGTACTTC.

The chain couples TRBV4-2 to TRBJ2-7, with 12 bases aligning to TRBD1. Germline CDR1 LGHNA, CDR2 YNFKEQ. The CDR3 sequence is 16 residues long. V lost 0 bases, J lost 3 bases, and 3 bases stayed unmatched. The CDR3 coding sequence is TGTGCCAGCAGCCAAGAAGGGACAGGGGGCCTCTACGAGCAGTACTTC. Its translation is CASSQEGTGGLYEQYF.

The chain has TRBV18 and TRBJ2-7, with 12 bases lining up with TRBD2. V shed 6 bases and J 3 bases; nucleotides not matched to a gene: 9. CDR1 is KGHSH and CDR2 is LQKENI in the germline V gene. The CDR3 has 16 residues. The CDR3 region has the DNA TGTGCCAGCTCGCCTCGGACTAGCGGGGTTCTCTACGAGCAGTACTTC. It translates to CASSPRTSGVLYEQYF.

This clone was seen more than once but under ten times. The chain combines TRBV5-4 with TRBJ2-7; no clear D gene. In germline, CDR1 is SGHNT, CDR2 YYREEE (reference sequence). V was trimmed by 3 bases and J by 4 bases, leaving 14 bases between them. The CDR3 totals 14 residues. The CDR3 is CASSSSGFYYEQYF. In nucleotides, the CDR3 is TGTGCCAGCAGCTCTTCCGGGTTTTATTACGAGCAGTACTTC.

CDR3 sequence reads: CASSIRQDNQPQHF. The CDR3 bases are TGTGCCAGTAGTATCCGACAGGACAATCAGCCCCAGCATTTT. V usage is TRBV19 and J usage is TRBJ1-5, with D possibly matching TRBD1 (6 bases). V was pared by 3 bases and J by 3 bases, with 9 bases between. Looked up from germline, CDR1 is LNHDA and CDR2 is SQIVND (reference sequence). The CDR3 has 14 amino acids.

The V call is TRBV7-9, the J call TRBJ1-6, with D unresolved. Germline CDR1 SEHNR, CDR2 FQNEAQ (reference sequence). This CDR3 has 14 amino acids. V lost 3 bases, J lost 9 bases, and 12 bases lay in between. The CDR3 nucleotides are TGTGCCAGCAGCTTTTGGGGTGACCCTTCACCCCTCCACTTT. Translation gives CASSFWGDPSPLHF. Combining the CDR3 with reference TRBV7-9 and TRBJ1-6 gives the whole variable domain DTGVSQNPRHKITKRGQNVTFRCDPISEHNRLYWYRQTLGQGPEFLTYFQNEAQLEKSRLLSDRFSAERPKGSFSTLEIQRTEQGDSAMYLCASSFWGDPSPLHFGNGTRLTVT.

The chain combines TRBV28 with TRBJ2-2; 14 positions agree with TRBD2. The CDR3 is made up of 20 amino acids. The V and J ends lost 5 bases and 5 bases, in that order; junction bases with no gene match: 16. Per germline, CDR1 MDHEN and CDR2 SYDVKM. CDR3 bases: TGTGCCAGCAGTAAGAAGGGACTAGCGGGAGCCATTGAGGGAACCGGGGAGCTGTTTTTT. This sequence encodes CASSKKGLAGAIEGTGELFF.

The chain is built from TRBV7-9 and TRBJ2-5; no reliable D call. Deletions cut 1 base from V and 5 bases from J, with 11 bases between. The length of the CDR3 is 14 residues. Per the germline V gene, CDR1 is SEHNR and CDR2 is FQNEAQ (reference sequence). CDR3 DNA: TGTGCCAGCAGCTTAGTAGGCCAGGCGGAGACCCAGTACTTC. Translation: CASSLVGQAETQYF.

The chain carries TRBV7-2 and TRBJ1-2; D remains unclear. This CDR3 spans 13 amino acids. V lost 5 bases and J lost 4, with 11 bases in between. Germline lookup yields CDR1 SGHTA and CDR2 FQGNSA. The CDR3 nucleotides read TGTGCCAGCAGCCAAGGGTTGATCTATGGCTACACCTTC. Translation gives CASSQGLIYGYTF.

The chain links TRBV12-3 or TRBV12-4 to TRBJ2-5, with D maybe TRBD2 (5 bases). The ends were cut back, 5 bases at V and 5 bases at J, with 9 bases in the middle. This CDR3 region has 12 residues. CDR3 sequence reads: CASSPREETQYF. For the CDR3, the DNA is TGTGCCAGCAGTCCTAGGGAGGAGACCCAGTACTTC.

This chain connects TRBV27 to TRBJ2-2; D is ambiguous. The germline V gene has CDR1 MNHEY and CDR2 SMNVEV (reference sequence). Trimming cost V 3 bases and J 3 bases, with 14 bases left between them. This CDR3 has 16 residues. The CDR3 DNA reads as TGTGCCAGCAGTTTTCGGGCAGAGCGAGACACCGGGGAGCTGTTTTTT. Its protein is CASSFRAERDTGELFF.

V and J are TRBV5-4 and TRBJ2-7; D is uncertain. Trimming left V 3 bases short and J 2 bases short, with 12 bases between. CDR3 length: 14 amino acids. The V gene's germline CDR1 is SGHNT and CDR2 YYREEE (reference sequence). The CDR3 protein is CASSSMSIPYEQYF. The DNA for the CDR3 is TGTGCCAGCAGCTCCATGTCCATTCCCTACGAGCAGTACTTC.